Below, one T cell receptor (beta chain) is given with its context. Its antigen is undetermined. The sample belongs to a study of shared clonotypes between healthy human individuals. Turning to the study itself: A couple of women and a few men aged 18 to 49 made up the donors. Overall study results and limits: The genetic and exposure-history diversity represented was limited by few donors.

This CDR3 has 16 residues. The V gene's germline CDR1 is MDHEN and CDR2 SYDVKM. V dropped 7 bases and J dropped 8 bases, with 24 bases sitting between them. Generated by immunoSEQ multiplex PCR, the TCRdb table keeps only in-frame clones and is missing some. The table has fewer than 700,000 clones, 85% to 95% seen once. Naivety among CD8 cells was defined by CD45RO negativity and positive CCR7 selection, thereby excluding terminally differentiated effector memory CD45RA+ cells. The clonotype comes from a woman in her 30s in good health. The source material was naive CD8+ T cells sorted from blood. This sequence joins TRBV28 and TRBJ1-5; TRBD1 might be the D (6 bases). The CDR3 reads CASNIQGGRPPEPQHF. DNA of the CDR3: TGTGCCAGCAACATCCAAGGGGGGCGGCCTCCGGAGCCCCAGCATTTT. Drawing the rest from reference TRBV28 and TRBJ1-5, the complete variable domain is DVKVTQSSRYLVKRTGEKVFLECVQDMDHENMFWYRQDPGLGLRLIYFSYDVKMKEKGDIPEGYSVSREKKERFSLILESASTNQTSMYLCASNIQGGRPPEPQHFGDGTRLSIL.